This T cell receptor beta chain was recorded in a study of monozygotic twins with inflammatory bowel disease. Whole-study results and caveats: The sharing of clonotypes with others was lower in IBD patients than in healthy twins, especially with disease activity.

With respect to this clonotype: What it binds is not known.

CDR1 and CDR2 from the germline V gene are SGHTA and FQGTGA. The CDR3 spans 14 residues. Addition of UMIs with a 6-nucleotide sample barcode was achieved by template switching. TCRdb re-called the 5' RACE reads and shows each CDR3 protein once, DNA omitted. The sample table includes around 40,000 distinct CDR3 sequences. The source material was blood. This clonotype originated in a human donor with ulcerative colitis or Crohn's disease, or a healthy co-twin of an affected twin (not recorded which). The chain has TRBV7-3 and TRBJ2-2. The CDR3 spells CASSLTQSPGELFF.